The 30 T cell receptor beta chains below all came from one sample that was sequenced in a study of control samples from healthy donors and cancer patients (dated by TCRdb to 2018 to 2021). Library preparation employed the immunoSEQ multiplex PCR assay. In its TCRdb copy, this immuneACCESS table keeps in-frame sequences only and misses some clones. Where compared with another copy, unresolved V genes explain less than half of these, and the others have no known cause. This sample gives about 100,000 clones in total; less than 90% of them show up just once. The ten largest clones take up under 20% of the sample. Sequencing was done on a sample of blood. The receptors here all came from a woman between 50 and 59 years old in good health.

The rearrangement joins TRBV12-3 or TRBV12-4 to TRBJ1-5; the D is unclear. Trimming shortened V by 5 bases and J by 12 bases, and 17 bases separated the two germline ends. The CDR3 runs 13 residues. CDR3 DNA: TGTGCCAGCAGTCCCGGCATCCTGCCGTTCCAGCATTTT. This translates into CASSPGILPFQHF.

The chain couples TRBV6-5 to TRBJ2-7, with D tentatively TRBD1 or TRBD2 (5 bases each). From germline, CDR1 is MNHEY and CDR2 SVGAGI. Trimming cost V 5 bases and J 0 bases, with 14 bases left between them. This CDR3 is 15 amino acids long. The CDR3 DNA reads as TGTGCCAGCAGTCTGGAGAAGGGACCCTCCTACGAGCAGTACTTC. Its protein is CASSLEKGPSYEQYF.

This clone has a single count. The chain employs TRBV4-3 and TRBJ2-3; D unclear. The V gene lost 6 bases and the J gene lost 0 bases, with 4 bases spanning the gap. The CDR3 has 12 amino acids. In germline, CDR1 is LGHNA, CDR2 YSLEER. CDR3 in DNA: TGCGCCAGCAGGGACAGCACAGATACGCAGTATTTT. It is translated as CASRDSTDTQYF.

V usage is TRBV4-1 and J usage is TRBJ1-4; tentatively, D is TRBD1 (6 bases). The CDR3 covers 15 residues. V was clipped by 0 bases and J by 11 bases, with 16 bases between them. The germline gives CDR1 MGHRA, CDR2 YSYEKL. The CDR3 reads CASSQDTGWGTKLFF. The CDR3 DNA follows: TGCGCCAGCAGCCAAGATACAGGGTGGGGGACGAAACTGTTTTTT.

The chain carries TRBV12-3 or TRBV12-4 and TRBJ2-3; 7 bases are shared with TRBD1. V lost 7 bases and J lost 6; bases outside the gene matches: 4. The CDR3 is 12 amino acids. CDR3 amino acids: CASTPRGDTQYF. The CDR3 DNA is TGTGCCAGCACTCCCAGGGGGGATACGCAGTATTTT.

The V call is TRBV5-1, the J call TRBJ2-3; 11 bases are shared with TRBD2. The CDR3 totals 15 residues. V gave up 1 base and J gave up 4 bases; unmatched junction bases: 2. Germline V gene data show CDR1 as SGHRS and CDR2 as YFSETQ. This CDR3 reads CASSLTSGSADTQYF. DNA of the CDR3: TGCGCCAGCAGCTTGACTAGCGGGAGCGCAGATACGCAGTATTTT.

This clone was seen repeatedly, ten times or more. This sequence joins TRBV2 and TRBJ2-3, with a weak D call TRBD1 (6 bases). The germline gives CDR1 SNHLY, CDR2 FYNNEI. This CDR3 is 13 amino acids long. Trimming left V 6 bases short and J 2 bases short, with 9 bases between. In DNA form, the CDR3 reads TGTGCCAGCAGGGGGGACAACACAGATACGCAGTATTTT. This sequence encodes CASRGDNTDTQYF.

This clone has a single count. The chain links TRBV4-3 to TRBJ1-2, with unresolved D. The V end was cut by 0 bases, the J end by 10 bases, with 9 bases between. The length of the CDR3 is 12 residues. Germline loops: CDR1 LGHNA, CDR2 YSLEER. The CDR3 DNA reads as TGCGCCAGCAGCCAAGACAGCCTCTACTACACCTTC. It is translated as CASSQDSLYYTF.

The rearrangement links TRBV5-8 to TRBJ2-6, with 10 bases identical to TRBD2. The CDR3 is made up of 18 amino acids. The germline CDR1 and CDR2 sequences are SGHTS and YDEGEE. The V segment lost 1 base and the J segment 0 bases; nucleotides outside the gene matches: 4. DNA of the CDR3: TGTGCCAGCAGCTTGCTTCTAGCGGGGGTCTCTGGGGCCAACGTCCTGACTTTC. Its protein is CASSLLLAGVSGANVLTF.

This clone was detected once. The CDR3 region has the DNA TGTGCCAGCAGCCCGCGCGGCGGGAGGGCCGGAGATACGCAGTATTTT. This sequence encodes CASSPRGGRAGDTQYF. The rearrangement joins TRBV9 to TRBJ2-3; TRBD2 agrees at 9 bases. This CDR3 spans 16 amino acids. Trimming took 4 bases from V and 5 from J; bases not matched to a gene: 11. Germline V gene sequence: CDR1 SGDLS, CDR2 YYNGEE.

This clone has a handful of counts. The chain is built from TRBV11-2 and TRBJ2-3; TRBD1 or TRBD2 may be the D gene (5 bases each). This CDR3 comprises 16 residues. CDR1 is SGHAT, CDR2 FQNNGV, per germline. The V and J ends lost 5 bases and 0 bases respectively, with 15 bases between them. CDR3 nucleotide sequence: TGTGCCAGCAGCCCTCTCGGTGGGGGTAGCACAGATACGCAGTATTTT. Its protein product is CASSPLGGGSTDTQYF.

The rearrangement joins TRBV6-5 to TRBJ1-6, with D perhaps matching TRBD1 (5 bases). This CDR3 comprises 15 residues. Deletions cut 8 bases from V and 10 bases from J, with 21 bases between. Germline lookup yields CDR1 MNHEY and CDR2 SVGAGI. The CDR3 bases are TGTGCCAGCTGGTTATTAGGGACTTGGGGGTCACCCCTCCACTTT. This gives the protein CASWLLGTWGSPLHF.

CDR3 in amino acids: CASSLLGGAIGTEAFF. For the CDR3, the DNA is TGTGCCAGCAGCCTGCTAGGGGGGGCGATAGGCACTGAAGCTTTCTTT. This rearrangement joins TRBV14 to TRBJ1-1, with D tentatively TRBD1 (6 bases). CDR3 length: 16 residues. CDR1 and CDR2 (germline): SGHDN, FVKESK. V lost 4 bases, J lost 4 bases, and 19 bases lay in between.

The chain joins TRBV20-1 to TRBJ1-2; D possibly corresponds to TRBD1 (6 bases). Germline CDR1 and CDR2: DFQATT and SNEGSKA (reference sequence). Trimming stripped 6 bases from V and 6 bases from J, with 11 bases between. CDR3 length: 11 residues. The CDR3: CSASTGHGYTF. The DNA of the CDR3 is TGCAGTGCCTCGACAGGTCATGGCTACACCTTC.

V and J are TRBV4-1 and TRBJ2-3; possibly TRBD1 for D (5 bases). The CDR3 has 17 residues. Germline V lookup: CDR1 MGHRA, CDR2 YSYEKL. V was clipped by 3 bases and J by 0 bases, with 16 bases between them. The CDR3 loop reads CASSQWGRGLSTDTQYF. Written as DNA, the CDR3 is TGCGCCAGCAGCCAGTGGGGCCGCGGCCTGAGCACAGATACGCAGTATTTT.

The rearrangement joins TRBV18 to TRBJ1-1, with a possible D match to TRBD1 (5 bases). The V gene lost 3 bases and the J gene lost 0 bases, with 11 bases spanning the gap. Germline V gene data show CDR1 as KGHSH and CDR2 as LQKENI. The CDR3 runs to 15 residues. The CDR3 region is CASSPWDGLNTEAFF. The CDR3 coding sequence is TGTGCCAGCTCACCCTGGGACGGTCTGAACACTGAAGCTTTCTTT.

In its sample, this clone was seen once. The rearrangement links TRBV7-9 to TRBJ1-2, with no clear D. The V gene's germline CDR1 is SEHNR and CDR2 FQNEAQ (reference sequence). This CDR3 has 11 amino acids. V was clipped by 3 bases and J by 6 bases, with 5 bases between them. CDR3 sequence reads: CASSFADGYTF. The CDR3 DNA reads TGTGCCAGCAGCTTTGCCGATGGCTACACCTTC.

V usage is TRBV29-1 and J usage is TRBJ1-4, with 10 bases matching TRBD1. The CDR3 runs 14 residues. The V gene's germline CDR1 is SQVTM and CDR2 ANQGSEA. V was pared by 5 bases and J by 7 bases, with 7 bases of the junction left unmatched. The CDR3 DNA sequence: TGCAGCGTTCTCGGGACAGGGGAGGGTGAAAAACTGTTTTTT. This sequence encodes CSVLGTGEGEKLFF.

The rearrangement joins TRBV3-1 (or the pseudogene TRBV3-2) to TRBJ2-7; 9 bases map to TRBD2. Looked up from germline, CDR1 is LGHDT and CDR2 is YNNKEL (reference sequence). The CDR3 has 17 residues. The junction had 6 bases not matched to a gene; V was cut back by 0 bases and J by 0 bases. CDR3 nucleotide sequence: TGTGCCAGCAGCCAAGAGAACCTAGCGGGGCTCTCCTACGAGCAGTACTTC. This codes for CASSQENLAGLSYEQYF.

This sequence joins TRBV21-1 and TRBJ1-5. TRBV21-1 counts as a pseudogene. The length of the CDR3 is 21 residues. Written as DNA, the CDR3 is TGTGCCAGCAGCAAAGCGAAAACGCCTACCCCCTCGGCCGGCCCTCATCAGCCCCAGCATTTT. This gives the protein CASSKAKTPTPSAGPHQPQHF.

This clone was counted between two and nine times. This rearrangement joins TRBV27 to TRBJ1-1; no firm D call. The CDR3 loop spans 15 amino acids. The germline V and J ends were trimmed by 3 bases and 0 bases, with 11 bases remaining between them. CDR1 is MNHEY, CDR2 SMNVEV, per germline (reference sequence). The DNA for the CDR3 is TGTGCCAGCAGTTTGACGGCTGTCTTGAACACTGAAGCTTTCTTT. It translates to CASSLTAVLNTEAFF.

The chain recombines TRBV19 with TRBJ2-3, with TRBD1 identical over 11 bases. CDR3 size: 14 residues. Germline trimming cut 7 bases from V and 3 bases from J; bases unmatched to any gene: 3. From germline, CDR1 is LNHDA and CDR2 SQIVND (reference sequence). CDR3 sequence (DNA): TGTGCCAGTAAGGACAGGGGGCGGACAGATACGCAGTATTTT. The encoded protein is CASKDRGRTDTQYF.

V is TRBV6-2 or TRBV6-3 and J is TRBJ2-1; the match to TRBD2 covers 8 bases. Looked up from germline, CDR1 is MNHEY and CDR2 is SVGEGT. The CDR3 has 16 residues. Trimming took 4 bases from V and 6 from J; bases not matched to a gene: 11. Written as DNA, the CDR3 is TGTGCCAGCAGTTCCAACTTAGTAGCGGGGAGCAATGAGCAGTTCTTC. The encoded protein is CASSSNLVAGSNEQFF.

The chain combines TRBV19 with TRBJ1-2; D might be TRBD1 (6 bases). V lost 9 bases and J lost 2, with 13 bases in between. The germline gives CDR1 LNHDA, CDR2 SQIVND (reference sequence). The length of the CDR3 is 13 residues. Written as DNA, the CDR3 is TGTGCCAGCGGCAGGGGCATGAACTATGGCTACACCTTC. Translated: CASGRGMNYGYTF.

The sample holds a few counts of this clone. This chain connects TRBV5-1 to TRBJ1-1; 7 nucleotides align to TRBD1. Germline trimming cut 3 bases from V and 4 bases from J; bases unmatched to any gene: 12. CDR1 is SGHRS, CDR2 YFSETQ, per germline. The CDR3 length is 16 residues. DNA for the CDR3: TGCGCCAGCAGCTCGGATACGGGACAGAAGGGCACTGAAGCTTTCTTT. It encodes CASSSDTGQKGTEAFF.

CDR3 coding DNA: TGCAGCGTTGCCAAAACTATGAACACTGAAGCTTTCTTT. It codes for CSVAKTMNTEAFF. The rearrangement uses TRBV29-1 and TRBJ1-1; D unclear. The CDR3 extends over 13 amino acids. Germline CDR1 is SQVTM and CDR2 is ANQGSEA. V lost 4 bases, J lost 0 bases, and 9 bases lay in between.

The chain combines TRBV19 with TRBJ1-3; a possible D gene is TRBD1 (6 bases). This CDR3 is 16 amino acids long. Germline CDR1 and CDR2: LNHDA and SQIVND (reference sequence). V shed 6 bases and J shed 0 bases, with 15 bases lying between them. The CDR3: CASSPQGPLSGNTIYF. The CDR3 DNA follows: TGTGCCAGTAGCCCCCAGGGGCCTCTCTCTGGAAACACCATATATTTT. The full variable domain, its missing parts supplied by reference TRBV19 and TRBJ1-3, is DGGITQSPKYLFRKEGQNVTLSCEQNLNHDAMYWYRQDPGQGLRLIYYSQIVNDFQKGDIAEGYSVSREKKESFPLTVTSAQKNPTAFYLCASSPQGPLSGNTIYFGEGSWLTVV.

The V call is TRBV30, the J call TRBJ2-7; 8 bases line up with TRBD2. Germline CDR1 reads GTSNPN; CDR2 reads SVGIG (reference sequence). The CDR3 spans 12 residues. The V segment lost 3 bases and the J segment 10 bases; nucleotides outside the gene matches: 8. The CDR3 reads CAWSPAGGLQYV. CDR3 nucleotide sequence: TGTGCCTGGAGCCCCGCGGGGGGACTCCAGTACGTC.

J is TRBJ2-7 and V is TRBV20-1; D is ambiguous. The CDR3 is made up of 21 amino acids. Germline values: CDR1 DFQATT, CDR2 SNEGSKA (reference sequence). V lost 3 bases to trimming and J lost 3 bases, with 36 bases between them. CDR3 amino acids: CSASFFLVFRLTTISHYEQYF. The DNA of the CDR3 is TGCAGTGCTAGTTTTTTTTTGGTTTTCCGGTTGACAACCATATCACACTACGAGCAGTACTTC.

The chain links TRBV29-1 to TRBJ2-2, with a tentative D call TRBD2 (7 bases). Trimming cost V 4 bases and J 4 bases, with 10 bases left between them. CDR3 length: 13 amino acids. CDR1 SQVTM and CDR2 ANQGSEA come from the germline V gene. The CDR3 loop reads CSVARGPTGELFF. For the CDR3, the DNA is TGCAGCGTTGCGCGGGGGCCCACCGGGGAGCTGTTTTTT.